This T cell receptor beta chain was captured in a study of glioma-infiltrating T cells (TCRdb year 2016). General notes on the study: Sequencing of TCR alpha- and beta-chain repertoires was performed on glioma tissue, on non-neoplastic brain tissue, and on matched peripheral blood mononuclear cells. To measure how far tissue and blood T-cell populations diverged, each tissue-infiltrating repertoire was compared against the peripheral blood repertoire of the same patient. Three low-grade glioma patients, roughly eight primary glioblastoma patients and three non-glioma patients contributing non-neoplastic brain tissue were included in the paired cohort. Findings and caveats that apply to the study as a whole: Tissue and blood shared very few CDR3 sequences, a result attributed to high CDR3 diversity and limited sampling. VJ-independent divergence between tissue and blood was below expectation in non-neoplastic patients but above expectation in all gliomas, especially low-grade gliomas. The group comparisons were based on small numbers of patients: three non-neoplastic, three low-grade glioma and roughly eight glioblastoma patients.

This clonotype was found many times. The specificity of this receptor is unknown. No per-base quality is available; no much larger clone lies one base away. TCR alpha and beta CDR3 regions were amplified with the iRepertoire nested amplicon-rescue multiplex PCR (arm-PCR) platform from RNA. One-step reverse transcription and amplification used about 95-450 ng of tissue mRNA or PBMC total RNA as input. Following bead purification, Illumina adapters were added by a secondary multiplex PCR, and libraries between 200 and 400 bp were gel-purified. The libraries contained internal 6-nucleotide barcodes that were used for demultiplexing. Sequencing of libraries was performed on an Illumina MiSeq with 2x220 or 2x250 nucleotide paired-end reads. On the study's bioinformatics: FLASH 1.2.11 was used to merge paired reads, and BWA-MEM then aligned the reads to the GRCh37 human genome before TRA and TRB reads were extracted. V and J assignment used an IMGT-derived reference of cassette sequences and CDR3 motifs that included pseudogenes. Three-frame translation of reads was performed, and productive CDR3s were defined as those with a C...FGXG motif and no stop codons. Clonotypes were defined as unique combinations of V-J cassette pair and CDR3 amino acid sequence. Reads were filtered by Hamming distance, with the threshold set by the sequence error rate of each sample in mapped regions. TCRdb reworked the public reads: Q25 trimming with fastp, MiXCR clone assembly, productive beta chains retained. Every entry covers one CDR3 protein and lists the most common genes and DNA from its rows. It is TCRdb's table, rather than the study itself, that gives the V and J calls and clone size. This sample is represented by more than 95,000 distinct CDR3 sequences; approximately 23% of them were singletons. Approximately 16% of the sample is held by the ten biggest clonotypes.

CDR1 and CDR2, looked up from the germline V gene (reference sequence), are DFQATT and SNEGSKA. V drops 1 base and J drops 0 bases, leaving 4 bases in between. The CDR3, cysteine through phenylalanine, is 13 amino acids long. Only the CDR3 DNA is retained, 39 bases long and in frame from the first base. The sequence was collected from a human donor with low-grade glioma or glioblastoma, undergoing nonglioma brain surgery, or in good health (not recorded which). Material: glioma tissue, nonneoplastic brain tissue, or PBMCs (not recorded which). The sequence is built from TRBV20-1 and TRBJ2-1, with the identity of the D gene unclear. This receptor has the CDR3 CSARGGSYNEQFF. The DNA sequence follows: TGCAGTGCTAGAGGTGGCTCCTACAATGAGCAGTTCTTC.